This T cell receptor beta chain was captured by sequencing in a study of T-cell reconstitution after alpha-beta-depleted transplantation in children. Regarding the study as a whole: Some patients showed high day-60 TCRbeta diversity, which derived from surviving recipient T cells and thymic progenitors. Approximately two months post-transplant, alpha-beta T cells reportedly originated from several hundred expanded graft clones. From newly produced T cells came most of the T-cell counts and diversity one year after transplant.

Germline V lookup: CDR1 MNHEY, CDR2 SMNVEV (reference sequence). The CDR3 spans 15 residues. The V gene end was trimmed by 2 bases and the J gene end by 7 bases; junction bases not matched to a gene: 8. This clonotype was seen many times. Its antigen is undetermined. Unique molecular identifiers were incorporated when the TCRbeta library was constructed. Via MiXCR, TCRdb re-called the PCR reads, giving one row per CDR3 protein. Here the sample spans 490,000 or so distinct CDR3 sequences, 10% being singletons. The chain uses TRBV27 and TRBJ2-5; 9 bases are shared with TRBD2. The sequence was collected from a child aged 2 to 10 with inherited bone marrow failure, due to receive a stem cell transplant. Sequences were derived from PBMCs, sampled before TCRalphabeta/CD19-depleted stem cell transplant. The CDR3 DNA reads as TGTGCCAGCAGTTTAGCGGGAGGGCCTGACAGGACCCAGTACTTC. Amino acid sequence: CASSLAGGPDRTQYF.